This entry concerns a single T cell receptor (beta chain). The junction had 10 bases not matched to a gene; V was cut back by 0 bases and J by 2 bases. CDR1 is LGHNA and CDR2 is YNFKEQ in the germline V gene. This CDR3 is 18 amino acids long. This sample is part of a study of blood T cells in healthy people across ages. Combining a sample-barcoded 5' primer with a J-beta primer mix, a second PCR ran for about 7 to 11 cycles. Each CDR3 protein is one row after TCRdb ran MiXCR on the 5' RACE reads. The profile shows about 760,000 distinct CDR3 sequences, 45% to 70% of them singletons. The origin of this receptor is a man in his forties or fifties in good health. Sequencing was carried out using blood. This chain joins TRBV4-2 and TRBJ2-3; 8 nucleotides match TRBD2. CDR3 sequence (DNA): TGTGCCAGCAGCCAAGATTGGGGCGGGGGGTCCTTCACAGATACGCAGTATTTT. It encodes CASSQDWGGGSFTDTQYF.